This TCR beta chain was sequenced for a study of CD8+CD57+ T cells in acquired aplastic anemia. Whole-study findings and limits: Found in both controls and patients were about 30 CD8+ CDR3 sequences.

This clonotype was seen a single time. Its matching antigen is unknown. The CDR3 is made up of 15 amino acids. V lost 3 bases, J lost 3 bases, and 16 bases lay in between. From germline, CDR1 is SGHRS and CDR2 YFSETQ. Genomic DNA served as template for TCR beta VDJ and CDR3 profiling. In TCRdb, the reads were re-called with MiXCR into one record per CDR3 protein. The table lists about 190,000 distinct CDR3 sequences, about 53% of them singletons. The chain links TRBV5-1 to TRBJ2-7, with D perhaps matching TRBD2 (5 bases). Sequenced sample: sorted CD4+, CD8+, or CD8+CD57+ T cells (not recorded which) from PBMCs. The sequence was obtained from a human donor in good health, serving as a control. The CDR3 DNA follows: TGCGCCAGCAGCTCTCCGACCCAGAGGGTCTACGAGCAGTACTTC. The encoded protein is CASSSPTQRVYEQYF.